This T cell receptor (beta chain) emerged from a study of CD8 T cells in Susac syndrome. Both CD4+ and CD8+ T cells were negatively isolated, and TEMRA cells underwent FACS enrichment. Germline V lookup: CDR1 SGHRS, CDR2 YFSETQ. The trim removed 0 bases at V and 4 bases at J, leaving 7 bases unmatched. The CDR3 totals 17 residues. It was with random hexamers that roughly 0.5 to 1 ug RNA was reverse transcribed. Coverage of TCR beta CDR3 amplification by immunoSEQ multiplex PCR extended to 54 Vbeta and 13 Jbeta. TCRdb re-analysed the immunoSEQ multiplex PCR reads in MiXCR, keeping a single row per CDR3 protein. The repertoire has 55,000 to 85,000 distinct CDR3 sequences, 96% of them found once; the top ten carry 0.11%.

The rearrangement uses TRBV5-1 and TRBJ2-3, with 11 bases that match TRBD2. The receptor was isolated from a human donor with multiple sclerosis. Material: CD4+ T cells from PBMCs. The CDR3 sequence is CASSLVPTSGEADTQYF. The CDR3 DNA reads TGCGCCAGCAGCTTGGTGCCGACTAGCGGGGAAGCAGATACGCAGTATTTT.